The clone carrying this TCR beta chain occurred once. This entry belongs to a study of blood T cell repertoires in COVID-19. Study-wide background: Sources were T cells, B-cell-depleted T cells, or PBMCs; the material itself was cDNA or gDNA.

Trimming left V 2 bases short and J 3 bases short, with 7 bases between. The CDR3 totals 13 residues. Method: immunoSEQ multiplex PCR; TCRdb's copy keeps in-frame clones and lacks some. The data hold tens of thousands of clones, with about nine tenths observed a single time. This chain joins TRBV12-3 or TRBV12-4 and TRBJ1-1; no reliable D call. The sequenced sample consisted of peripheral blood. The TCR sequence derives from a woman in her 70s with acute or convalescent COVID-19. CDR3 region: CASSLTGYTEAFF. DNA of the CDR3: TGTGCCAGCAGTTTAACGGGGTACACTGAAGCTTTCTTT.